This TCR beta chain appears in the sequencing data of a study of CD8 T cells in ankylosing spondylitis. Study results and limitations: The study identified a TCR beta motif of seven or eight highly homologous variants that appeared characteristic of ankylosing spondylitis blood. Matched ankylosing spondylitis synovial fluid reportedly contained a significantly enriched population of disease-linked clones.

The CDR3 extends over 15 amino acids. Germline trimming cut 5 bases from V and 0 bases from J; bases unmatched to any gene: 6. Looked up from germline, CDR1 is MDHEN and CDR2 is SYDVKM. This clonotype was counted only a few times. Its antigen is undetermined. The authors made TCR beta libraries by quantitative 5'-RACE with molecular barcodes. TCRdb ran MiXCR on the 5' RACE reads and lists one entry per CDR3 protein. Of roughly 700,000 distinct CDR3 sequences listed, around 20% are singletons. The chain is built from TRBV28 and TRBJ2-5; 7 bases agree with TRBD2. This TCR was recovered from a male donor with ankylosing spondylitis. Sequencing was done on a sample of blood, either unsorted or a sorted T cell fraction (not recorded which). CDR3 nucleotides: TGTGCCAGCAGTCCACTTAGCGGGCACCAAGAGACCCAGTACTTC. Its translation is CASSPLSGHQETQYF.